The 9 T cell receptor beta chains listed next were all sequenced from one sample in a study of Ad26.COV2.S vaccination and SARS-CoV-2 variants. Treatment here: some 20 received Ad26.COV2.S at low or high dose, single or two shots; five or six received placebo; per-sample allocation not given. Repertoires come from day 63 after the first vaccine or placebo injection. TCRdb's copy holds only in-frame clones and misses some; the assay was immunoSEQ multiplex PCR. The repertoire includes 440,000 or so clones, about 90% of them detected once, and roughly 1.7% sits in the top ten. The sequenced sample was peripheral blood, obtained in a trial of Ad26.COV2.S vaccine versus placebo. The receptors derive from a person between 18 and 65 years old who received the Ad26.COV2.S COVID-19 vaccine or a placebo.

This clone occurred once. This sequence joins TRBV6-5 and TRBJ1-2; 11 positions agree with TRBD1. The CDR3 has 14 amino acids. The V segment lost 7 bases and the J segment 11 bases; nucleotides outside the gene matches: 12. In germline, CDR1 is MNHEY, CDR2 SVGAGI. CDR3 residues: CASIAGTGGLRYTF. CDR3 bases: TGTGCCAGCATTGCGGGGACAGGGGGGTTACGGTACACCTTC.

This clone appeared a few times. The J gene is TRBJ2-7, the V gene TRBV10-3; 8 bases agree with TRBD1. CDR3 length: 14 amino acids. Germline V gene data show CDR1 as ENHRY and CDR2 as SYGVKD. The junction had 6 bases not matched to a gene; V was cut back by 5 bases and J by 3 bases. CDR3 region: CAISKSDRVYEQYF. CDR3 coding DNA: TGTGCCATCAGTAAATCGGACAGGGTCTACGAGCAGTACTTC.

The CDR3 is CASSEQYLSMIQETQYF. The CDR3, as DNA: TGCGCCAGCAGTGAACAGTACTTGTCAATGATCCAAGAGACCCAGTACTTC. The chain uses TRBV10-2 and TRBJ2-5; D unclear. In germline, CDR1 is WSHSY, CDR2 SAAADI. The CDR3 is 17 residues long. V was cut by 3 bases and J by 1 base, with 18 bases left in between.

J is TRBJ2-3 and V is TRBV7-2; 11 bases match TRBD2. The CDR3 contains 16 residues. V was pared by 4 bases and J by 2 bases, with 5 bases of the junction left unmatched. The germline V gene encodes CDR1 SGHTA and CDR2 FQGNSA. CDR3 sequence (DNA): TGTGCCAGCAGCTATCTAGCGGGGGGAGCCACAGATACGCAGTATTTT. Protein product: CASSYLAGGATDTQYF.

The V and J genes are TRBV7-2 and TRBJ2-1; possible D gene TRBD2, 6 bases. The CDR3 is made up of 14 amino acids. Deletions cut 9 bases from V and 2 bases from J, with 14 bases between. From germline, CDR1 is SGHTA and CDR2 FQGNSA. CDR3 DNA sequence: TGTGCCAGTCTCACCGGGGGAACCTACAATGAGCAGTTCTTC. Encoded protein: CASLTGGTYNEQFF.

The chain couples TRBV19 to TRBJ2-1; 12 bases align to TRBD2. Germline V gene sequence: CDR1 LNHDA, CDR2 SQIVND (reference sequence). There are 16 residues in the CDR3. V lost 6 bases to trimming and J lost 0 bases; unmatched junction nucleotides: 3. For the CDR3, the DNA is TGTGCCAGTAGAAGGACTAGCGGGACCTCCTACAATGAGCAGTTCTTC. Translated, it gives CASRRTSGTSYNEQFF.

The V and J genes are TRBV5-5 and TRBJ2-3; D perhaps matches TRBD2 (6 bases). Trimming shortened V by 0 bases and J by 5 bases, and 10 bases separated the two germline ends. This CDR3 has 14 residues. Germline CDR1 SGHKS, CDR2 YYEKEE (reference sequence). The CDR3, as DNA: TGTGCCAGCAGCTTGGAGGGGAGGAGAGATACGCAGTATTTT. It specifies CASSLEGRRDTQYF.

The rearrangement links TRBV28 to TRBJ2-2; D perhaps matches TRBD1 (6 bases). V was trimmed by 1 base and J by 5 bases, leaving 11 bases between them. CDR1 and CDR2 (germline): MDHEN, SYDVKM. This CDR3 spans 15 amino acids. CDR3 region: CASSLSGHKTGELFF. CDR3 bases: TGTGCCAGCAGTTTATCGGGACACAAAACCGGGGAGCTGTTTTTT.

Here the CDR3 DNA reads TGTGCCAGCAGATGGACAGGGGACTACGAGCAGTACTTC. As protein: CASRWTGDYEQYF. V is TRBV27 and J is TRBJ2-7, with 9 bases matching TRBD1. Germline V gene lookup returns CDR1 MNHEY and CDR2 SMNVEV (reference sequence). Trimming took 6 bases from V and 3 from J; bases not matched to a gene: 3. This CDR3 contains 13 residues.